A single sample is the source of the 30 T cell receptor beta chains below, sequenced in a study of glioma-infiltrating T cells. Using RNA template, CDR3s of TCR alpha and beta were amplified with iRepertoire arm-PCR. MiXCR, applied by TCRdb to the multiplex PCR reads, yields one record per CDR3 protein. The sample has about 140,000 distinct CDR3 sequences; roughly two fifths are singletons. Specimen: glioma tissue, nonneoplastic brain tissue, or PBMCs (not recorded which). These receptors came from a human donor with low-grade glioma or glioblastoma, undergoing nonglioma brain surgery, or in good health (not recorded which).

This clonotype was detected only once. One end of the junction varies from germline; a read error may be responsible. This chain uses TRBV5-1 with TRBJ1-2; perhaps TRBD1 as D (5 bases). Per germline, CDR1 SGHRS and CDR2 YFSETQ. The CDR3 is made up of 12 amino acids. In DNA, the CDR3 is TGCGCCAGCAGGGAAGGGGACTATGGCTACACTTTC. It specifies CASREGDYGYTF.

In the case of this clonotype: A much larger clone lies a single base off, so this may be a read error. The V gene is TRBV7-2, the J gene TRBJ2-3; D is ambiguous. The length of the CDR3 is 12 residues. The V end was cut by 5 bases, the J end by 7 bases, with 10 bases between. Germline CDR1 is SGHTA and CDR2 is FQGNSA. CDR3 sequence: CASSQSRYTQYF. The CDR3 coding sequence is TGTGCCAGCAGCCAATCTAGGTATACGCAGTATTTT. The variable domain in full, with the rest retrieved from reference TRBV7-2 and TRBJ2-3, is GAGVSQSPSNKVTEKGKDVELRCDPISGHTALYWYRQSLGQGLEFLIYFQGNSAPDKSGLPSDRFSAERTGGSVSTLTIQRTQQEDSAVYLCASSQSRYTQYFGPGTRLTVL.

V gene TRBV5-1 combines with J gene TRBJ1-6; no clear D gene. The V end lost 4 bases, the J end lost 5 bases, and 10 bases lay between the germline ends. Germline V gene sequence: CDR1 SGHRS, CDR2 YFSETQ. The CDR3 contains 14 residues. CDR3 bases: TGCGCCAGCAGCGGGGAGCTGGATAATTCACCCCTCCACTTT. This codes for CASSGELDNSPLHF.

A remark on this clonotype: This may be a read error: a much more frequent sequence differs by one nucleotide. V gene TRBV20-1 combines with J gene TRBJ2-7; D remains ambiguous. The length of the CDR3 is 12 residues. In germline, CDR1 is DFQATT, CDR2 SNEGSKA (reference sequence). Trimming removed 6 bases from V and 11 bases from J, with 20 bases in between. The CDR3 is CSATDGFLEKYF. CDR3 coding DNA: TGCAGTGCCACGGACGGCTTCTTGGAGAAGTACTTC.

The rearrangement joins TRBV29-1 to TRBJ2-7; D possibly uses TRBD1 or TRBD2 (5 bases each). The CDR3 contains 13 residues. Trimming removed 5 bases from V and 1 base from J, with 12 bases in between. The germline CDR1 and CDR2 sequences are SQVTM and ANQGSEA. The CDR3 loop reads CSVYRDESYEQYF. The CDR3 nucleotides read TGCAGCGTTTATCGGGACGAGTCCTACGAGCAGTACTTC.

The chain recombines TRBV20-1 with TRBJ1-2, with D possibly matching TRBD1 (5 bases). Germline V gives CDR1 DFQATT, CDR2 SNEGSKA (reference sequence). CDR3 length: 10 residues. The CDR3 loop reads CSSGYYGYTF. CDR3 coding DNA: TGCAGCTCAGGGTACTATGGCTACACCTTC.

This clonotype appeared a single time. The chain uses TRBV4-1 and TRBJ2-1; D remains unclear. CDR1 is MGHRA, CDR2 YSYEKL, per germline. V lost 4 bases to trimming and J lost 10 bases, with 14 bases between them. CDR3 length equals 13 residues. CDR3 sequence reads: CASSPTDPGEQFF. The CDR3 coding sequence is TGCGCCAGCAGCCCAACGGACCCAGGAGAGCAGTTCTTC.

This clonotype has at least ten counts. V is TRBV6-2 or TRBV6-3 and J is TRBJ2-3; 10 positions match TRBD1. The CDR3 length is 17 residues. CDR1 and CDR2 (germline): MNHEY, SVGEGT. V dropped 0 bases and J dropped 1; count of bases not matched to a gene: 4. The DNA of the CDR3 is TGTGCCAGCAGTTACTCGAGGGACAGGGGACGCACAGATACGCAGTATTTT. Its protein product is CASSYSRDRGRTDTQYF.

Only one count was recorded for this clonotype. The chain carries TRBV11-2 and TRBJ2-3; 8 bases align to TRBD2. There are 17 residues in the CDR3. CDR1 SGHAT and CDR2 FQNNGV come from the germline V gene. The trim removed 0 bases at V and 10 bases at J, leaving 15 bases unmatched. CDR3 DNA: TGTGCCAGCAGCTTAGAAGGCGGACTAGCCCGTCCTCCCGCGCAGTATTTT. This translates into CASSLEGGLARPPAQYF.

The chain couples TRBV27 to TRBJ2-7, with TRBD2 matching over 7 bases. The CDR3 spans 15 residues. The germline CDR1 and CDR2 sequences are MNHEY and SMNVEV (reference sequence). J lost 4 bases, V lost 6 bases, and 12 bases had no gene match. CDR3 protein: CASSSLTGTNYEQYF. The CDR3 nucleotides read TGTGCCAGCAGCTCCCTCACCGGGACTAATTACGAGCAGTACTTC.

V is TRBV11-1 and J is TRBJ2-1; 8 positions agree with TRBD1. The DNA end favors TRBJ2-5, so the J call may be wrong. CDR3 length: 16 residues. The V gene's germline CDR1 is SGHAT and CDR2 FQDESV (reference sequence). In DNA form, the CDR3 reads TGTGCCAGCAGCTTACTAAGACAGGGGTTCGGGGAGACCCAGTACTTC. It is translated as CASSLLRQGFGETQYF.

This clonotype was seen ten or more times. The J gene is TRBJ2-3, the V gene TRBV6-2 or TRBV6-3, with unresolved D. V was clipped by 0 bases and J by 2 bases, with 6 bases between them. The germline gives CDR1 MNHEY, CDR2 SVGEGT. This CDR3 is 14 amino acids long. The CDR3 sequence is CASSYSSITDTQYF. As DNA, the CDR3 is TGTGCCAGCAGTTACTCGTCCATCACAGATACGCAGTATTTT.

In this sample, this clonotype turned up a few times. This chain connects TRBV5-1 to TRBJ2-3; possibly TRBD1 or TRBD2 for D (6 bases each). The V end lost 0 bases, the J end lost 1 base, and 12 bases lay between the germline ends. The CDR3 runs to 16 residues. From germline, CDR1 is SGHRS and CDR2 YFSETQ. The CDR3 bases are TGCGCCAGCAGCTTGGTCGGGGGCACGGGCACAGATACGCAGTATTTT. Its protein product is CASSLVGGTGTDTQYF.

This clonotype was detected a few times. V is TRBV6-1 and J is TRBJ2-5; the D gene is possibly TRBD1 (6 bases). V shed 6 bases and J shed 3 bases, with 11 bases lying between them. Germline-derived CDR1 and CDR2 are MNHNS and SASEGT. The CDR3 runs to 13 residues. The CDR3 DNA reads TGTGCCAGCAGCTGGAACAGGGAAGAGACCCAGTACTTC. The encoded protein is CASSWNREETQYF.

This clonotype was detected ten times or more. V and J are TRBV28 and TRBJ2-3, with TRBD1 matching over 8 bases. V lost 6 bases, J lost 1 base, and 6 bases stayed unmatched. Germline V lookup: CDR1 MDHEN, CDR2 SYDVKM. The CDR3 is 15 amino acids. The CDR3 DNA reads TGTGCCAGCAGACCGACAGGGGAGGGCACAGATACGCAGTATTTT. Its translation: CASRPTGEGTDTQYF.

The J gene is TRBJ1-2, the V gene TRBV6-1; tentative D call: TRBD1 (5 bases). The CDR3 runs to 15 residues. In germline, CDR1 is MNHNS, CDR2 SASEGT. With 2 bases removed from V and 4 bases from J, the gap between germline ends came to 14 bases. The DNA for the CDR3 is TGTGCCAGCAGTGAAAGACAGATGACGGTCTATGGCTACACCTTC. Protein: CASSERQMTVYGYTF.

The V call is TRBV7-2, the J call TRBJ2-2; the D gene could be TRBD1 or TRBD2 (5 bases each). Germline values: CDR1 SGHTA, CDR2 FQGNSA. The CDR3 is 15 amino acids. Trimming left V 4 bases short and J 4 bases short, with 13 bases between. The DNA of the CDR3 is TGTGCCAGCAGCTCATGGGGGTCTGGCACCGGGGAGCTGTTTTTT. This codes for CASSSWGSGTGELFF.

The sample holds one count of this clonotype. This rearrangement joins TRBV2 to TRBJ1-1, with D unresolved. This CDR3 region has 13 residues. V dropped 7 bases and J dropped 3 bases, with 12 bases sitting between them. Germline V lookup: CDR1 SNHLY, CDR2 FYNNEI. The CDR3 loop is CASKGNTDTEAFF. CDR3 nucleotides: TGTGCCAGCAAGGGCAACACGGACACTGAAGCTTTCTTT.

The rearrangement links TRBV6-1 to TRBJ2-5, with D tentatively TRBD1 (5 bases). V lost 10 bases to trimming and J lost 1 base, with 16 bases between them. CDR1 and CDR2 from the germline V gene are MNHNS and SASEGT. The CDR3 extends over 14 amino acids. CDR3 amino acids: CAIRAAGPQETQYF. The CDR3 nucleotides are TGTGCCATCAGGGCCGCCGGTCCCCAAGAGACCCAGTACTTC.

V gene TRBV7-6 combines with J gene TRBJ2-5; TRBD2 might be the D (6 bases). Trimming left V 1 base short and J 0 bases short, with 15 bases between. The CDR3 extends over 17 amino acids. CDR1 and CDR2 from the germline V gene are SGHVS and FNYEAQ. CDR3 in DNA: TGTGCCAGCAGCTTAGGGTCGGGACTTCCGTACCAAGAGACCCAGTACTTC. Its translation is CASSLGSGLPYQETQYF.

V gene TRBV6-5 combines with J gene TRBJ1-2, with a tentative D call TRBD1 (6 bases). This CDR3 has 11 amino acids. Germline loops: CDR1 MNHEY, CDR2 SVGAGI. Between the trimmed V and J ends, which lost 10 bases and 8 bases, there was a span of 14 bases. CDR3 bases: TGTGCCACTAAGACCCAGGGGGGCTACACCTTC. It is translated as CATKTQGGYTF.

The chain is built from TRBV6-2 or TRBV6-3 and TRBJ2-1; D is uncertain. The CDR3 contains 14 residues. CDR1 is MNHEY, CDR2 SVGEGT, per germline. V was cut by 0 bases and J by 9 bases, with 12 bases left in between. CDR3 in amino acids: CASSYSGEKGEQFF. For the CDR3, the DNA is TGTGCCAGCAGTTACTCTGGGGAAAAGGGTGAGCAGTTCTTC.

The V and J genes are TRBV7-2 and TRBJ2-7; 9 nucleotides align to TRBD2. V lost 5 bases to trimming and J lost 2 bases; unmatched junction nucleotides: 7. This CDR3 is built from 15 residues. The V gene's germline CDR1 is SGHTA and CDR2 FQGNSA. CDR3 nucleotides: TGTGCCAGCAGCCCTATTAGCGGGGGTACCTACGAGCAGTACTTC. Amino acids: CASSPISGGTYEQYF.

This clonotype occurred a few times. The rearrangement joins TRBV28 to TRBJ1-2; D is unclear. This CDR3 comprises 14 residues. Germline V gene data show CDR1 as MDHEN and CDR2 as SYDVKM. Between the trimmed V and J ends, which lost 6 bases and 0 bases, there was a span of 11 bases. The CDR3 DNA follows: TGTGCCAGCAGCAGCGGGCAGGCTAACTATGGCTACACCTTC. Its protein is CASSSGQANYGYTF.

This clonotype was observed at least ten times. V usage is TRBV6-1 and J usage is TRBJ1-4; tentative D call: TRBD1 (6 bases). The CDR3 is 14 residues long. CDR1 and CDR2 from the germline V gene are MNHNS and SASEGT. The V end was cut by 6 bases, the J end by 1 base, with 9 bases between. The DNA of the CDR3 is TGTGCCAGCAGCTGGGGACAAACTAATGAAAAACTGTTTTTT. Translating it yields CASSWGQTNEKLFF.

This clonotype was counted at least ten times. Here the CDR3 DNA reads TGTGCCACCCTAACTAGCGGGAGGGCCCAAGAGCAGTTCTTC. The encoded protein is CATLTSGRAQEQFF. The rearrangement uses TRBV28 and TRBJ2-1; 13 bases agree with TRBD2. This CDR3 spans 14 amino acids. CDR1 is MDHEN and CDR2 is SYDVKM in the germline V gene. V lost 10 bases to trimming and J lost 10 bases; unmatched junction nucleotides: 10. Full variable domain (outside the CDR3, taken from reference TRBV28 and TRBJ2-1): DVKVTQSSRYLVKRTGEKVFLECVQDMDHENMFWYRQDPGLGLRLIYFSYDVKMKEKGDIPEGYSVSREKKERFSLILESASTNQTSMYLCATLTSGRAQEQFFGPGTRLTVL.

This chain uses TRBV11-1 with TRBJ2-5; TRBD1 agrees at 7 bases. Trimming at V came to 5 bases and at J to 4 bases, leaving 7 bases not matched to a gene. The CDR3 runs 14 residues. CDR1 and CDR2 from the germline V gene are SGHAT and FQDESV (reference sequence). CDR3 protein: CASSPNRGPETQYF. In DNA form, the CDR3 reads TGTGCCAGCAGCCCTAACAGGGGCCCAGAGACCCAGTACTTC.

This clonotype has a handful of counts. The chain uses TRBV10-3 and TRBJ2-3; 7 bases agree with TRBD2. V was pared by 0 bases and J by 3 bases, with 3 bases of the junction left unmatched. Germline CDR1 reads ENHRY; CDR2 reads SYGVKD. The CDR3 contains 15 residues. CDR3 amino acids: CAISESVGGTDTQYF. As DNA, the CDR3 is TGTGCCATCAGTGAGTCAGTCGGGGGGACAGATACGCAGTATTTT.

This clonotype was seen a handful of times. The V call is TRBV6-1, the J call TRBJ2-1, with D perhaps matching TRBD1 (6 bases). V shed 6 bases and J shed 7 bases, with 19 bases lying between them. Germline loops: CDR1 MNHNS, CDR2 SASEGT. The CDR3 has 15 amino acids. CDR3 residues: CASSPQGTTGNEQFF. The CDR3 region has the DNA TGTGCCAGCAGCCCACAGGGAACTACGGGGAATGAGCAGTTCTTC.

The chain links TRBV10-3 to TRBJ1-5, with TRBD1 as a possible D gene (6 bases). Germline assignment: CDR1 ENHRY and CDR2 SYGVKD. The CDR3 consists of 15 residues. Trimming took 0 bases from V and 2 from J, leaving 8 bases between them. The CDR3 DNA is TGTGCCATCAGTGAGTCGGGACAAGGCAATCAGCCCCAGCATTTT. Its protein product is CAISESGQGNQPQHF.